The clone carrying this T cell receptor (beta chain) turned up a few times. Its matching antigen is unknown. A TCRbeta library incorporating unique molecular identifiers was prepared. TCRdb used MiXCR to reprocess the PCR reads, holding one entry per CDR3 protein. The table has about 610,000 distinct CDR3 sequences, around 27% seen once. This sample stems from a study of T-cell reconstitution after alpha-beta-depleted transplantation in children. Study observations and caveats: Alpha-beta T cells present about two months after transplant were reported to originate from several hundred expanded graft clones. When one year had passed after transplant, most T-cell counts and diversity came from newly produced T cells.

The CDR3 totals 17 residues. Germline V gives CDR1 SGHRS, CDR2 YFSETQ. Trimming removed 0 bases from V and 2 bases from J; junction bases left unmatched: 5. The source material was PBMCs, sampled before TCRalphabeta/CD19-depleted stem cell transplant. The receptor's source is a boy under two years old with Wiskott-Aldrich syndrome, due to receive a stem cell transplant. The V and J genes are TRBV5-1 and TRBJ2-3, with TRBD2 matching 11 bases. CDR3 nucleotides: TGCGCCAGCAGCTTGGGCCGACTAGCGGGGAACACAGATACGCAGTATTTT. The encoded protein is CASSLGRLAGNTDTQYF.